Shown below are 26 T cell receptor beta chains from a single sample sequenced in a study of T cell repertoires in cytomegalovirus infection. A single record per CDR3 protein comes from TCRdb applying MiXCR to the reads. Seen here are approximately 910,000 distinct CDR3 sequences, approximately 31% observed once, and the top ten hold roughly an eighth. The antigens for these receptors are not known. The specimen was cultured CD8+ T cells from PBMCs, collected from culture after CMV antigen stimulation. The origin of the receptors is a human donor in good health (CMV status not recorded). Some clones in this sample may be carry-over from other donors' samples.

The chain recombines TRBV27 with TRBJ2-7; TRBD1 aligns across 9 bases. Germline V CDR1 and CDR2: MNHEY, SMNVEV (reference sequence). The CDR3 is 15 amino acids. V was clipped by 10 bases and J by 6 bases; unmatched bases: 16. The CDR3 loop reads CATHARDRAPGEQYF. CDR3 nucleotide sequence: TGTGCCACCCATGCGAGGGACAGGGCCCCTGGCGAGCAGTACTTC.

V is TRBV5-4 and J is TRBJ1-1; 9 bases line up with TRBD1. The CDR3 runs 15 residues. V shed 4 bases, J shed 4 bases, and the junction held 8 bases outside the gene matches. Looked up from germline, CDR1 is SGHNT and CDR2 is YYREEE (reference sequence). Here the CDR3 DNA reads TGTGCCAGCAGCGCCGACAGGGGGAGAAGCACTGAAGCTTTCTTT. Protein sequence: CASSADRGRSTEAFF. Complete variable domain (other parts from reference TRBV5-4 and TRBJ1-1): ETGVTQSPTHLIKTRGQQVTLRCSSQSGHNTVSWYQQALGQGPQFIFQYYREEENGRGNFPPRFSGLQFPNYSSELNVNALELDDSALYLCASSADRGRSTEAFFGQGTRLTVV.

This clonotype was detected only a few times. The gene calls are TRBV5-6 and TRBJ2-3, with 10 bases that match TRBD2. The junction had 3 bases not matched to a gene; V was cut back by 0 bases and J by 5 bases. The CDR3 spans 15 residues. CDR1 is SGHDT and CDR2 is YYEEEE in the germline V gene. CDR3 DNA: TGTGCCAGCAGCTTGGAAGCGGGGGGGCAAGATACGCAGTATTTT. Amino acids: CASSLEAGGQDTQYF.

The rearrangement joins TRBV25-1 to TRBJ2-2; unclear D gene. The germline CDR1 and CDR2 sequences are MGHDK and SYGVNS. V dropped 0 bases and J dropped 4 bases, with 3 bases sitting between them. This CDR3 is built from 13 residues. The CDR3 reads CASSEYFTGELFF. The CDR3 DNA reads TGTGCCAGCAGTGAATATTTCACCGGGGAGCTGTTTTTT.

This chain connects TRBV12-3 or TRBV12-4 to TRBJ1-1; 9 bases are a match to TRBD1. The ends lost 5 bases at V and 7 bases at J; junction bases unmatched: 8. The CDR3 consists of 14 residues. This CDR3 reads CASSIRDRENEAFF. CDR3 sequence (DNA): TGTGCCAGCAGTATAAGGGACAGGGAAAATGAAGCTTTCTTT.

The chain carries TRBV27 and TRBJ2-3; TRBD1 or TRBD2 may be the D gene (5 bases each). The CDR3 is made up of 15 amino acids. Germline assignment: CDR1 MNHEY and CDR2 SMNVEV (reference sequence). V dropped 3 bases and J dropped 1 base, with 11 bases sitting between them. This CDR3 reads CASSFRGVGTDTQYF. The CDR3 DNA reads TGTGCCAGCAGTTTCCGAGGGGTTGGCACAGATACGCAGTATTTT.

This chain links TRBV4-1 with TRBJ1-2; the D is unclear. CDR1 is MGHRA, CDR2 YSYEKL, per germline. This CDR3 spans 15 amino acids. V lost 1 base and J lost 1, with 10 bases in between. CDR3 bases: TGCGCCAGCAGCCAAGGGCCCCTCGATAACTATGGCTACACCTTC. It codes for CASSQGPLDNYGYTF.

This clonotype appeared a single time. Here the CDR3 DNA reads TGCGCCAGCAGGCCCGACAGAGGCGATACGCAGTATTTT. Translation: CASRPDRGDTQYF. The rearrangement joins TRBV5-1 to TRBJ2-3; D might be TRBD1 (5 bases). The CDR3 is made up of 13 amino acids. The germline V gene encodes CDR1 SGHRS and CDR2 YFSETQ. The V end was cut by 5 bases, the J end by 6 bases, with 13 bases between.

This sequence joins TRBV7-9 and TRBJ1-5; a possible D gene is TRBD1 (5 bases). Per the germline V gene, CDR1 is SEHNR and CDR2 is FQNEAQ (reference sequence). The CDR3 has 16 amino acids. The V gene lost 5 bases and the J gene lost 1 base, with 15 bases spanning the gap. The CDR3 loop reads CASSPNSGGSNQPQHF. The CDR3 DNA reads as TGTGCCAGCAGCCCCAACTCGGGGGGGAGCAATCAGCCCCAGCATTTT.

The J gene is TRBJ2-1, the V gene TRBV11-2, with 15 bases lining up with TRBD2. The CDR3 consists of 15 residues. The ends lost 4 bases at V and 12 bases at J; junction bases unmatched: 7. CDR1 is SGHAT, CDR2 FQNNGV, per germline. This CDR3 is CASSSSGLAGGLQFF. Written as DNA, the CDR3 is TGTGCCAGCAGCTCTTCGGGACTAGCGGGGGGCTTGCAGTTCTTC.

The chain combines TRBV5-6 with TRBJ2-2; maybe TRBD1 (6 bases). CDR3 length: 16 residues. The germline gives CDR1 SGHDT, CDR2 YYEEEE. V shed 3 bases and J shed 5 bases, with 17 bases lying between them. CDR3 in amino acids: CASSSSSLRGTGELFF. The CDR3 DNA is TGTGCCAGCAGCTCTTCTTCCCTAAGGGGGACCGGGGAGCTGTTTTTT.

V gene TRBV6-5 combines with J gene TRBJ2-1, with D perhaps TRBD1 (6 bases). V was trimmed by 6 bases and J by 8 bases, leaving 14 bases between them. The germline V gene has CDR1 MNHEY and CDR2 SVGAGI. The CDR3 contains 13 residues. The CDR3 nucleotides are TGTGCCAGCAGGATATTACAGGGAGATGAGCAGTTCTTC. This encodes CASRILQGDEQFF.

This clonotype was detected ten times or more. The chain is built from TRBV12-3 or TRBV12-4 and TRBJ2-3; D could derive from TRBD1 or TRBD2 (6 bases each). Trimming left V 3 bases short and J 1 base short, with 14 bases between. The CDR3 is 16 amino acids. Written as DNA, the CDR3 is TGTGCCAGCAGTTTGAGGAGGGGGGCCGGCACAGATACGCAGTATTTT. Its translation is CASSLRRGAGTDTQYF.

This clonotype was seen a handful of times. The V gene is TRBV6-2 or TRBV6-3, the J gene TRBJ1-1; weak D call: TRBD1 (6 bases). With 8 bases removed from V and 1 base from J, the gap between germline ends came to 14 bases. This CDR3 comprises 14 residues. CDR1 and CDR2 (germline): MNHEY, SVGEGT. The CDR3 nucleotides read TGTGCCAGCTGTAAGAGACAGGAGAACACTGAAGCTTTCTTT. Translated, it gives CASCKRQENTEAFF.

This clonotype occurred a few times. This chain links TRBV7-6 with TRBJ1-2; D is undetermined. The CDR3 has 14 residues. Germline V gene sequence: CDR1 SGHVS, CDR2 FNYEAQ. The ends were cut back, 5 bases at V and 4 bases at J, with 14 bases in the middle. DNA of the CDR3: TGTGCCAGCAGCCGGCCGGGCACCCTCTATGGCTACACCTTC. Its translation: CASSRPGTLYGYTF.

The CDR3 DNA reads TGCAGTGCTAGAGATGGTAGCTCCTACGAGCAGTACGTC. Amino acid sequence: CSARDGSSYEQYV. This chain uses TRBV20-1 with TRBJ2-7; D remains unclear. From germline, CDR1 is DFQATT and CDR2 SNEGSKA (reference sequence). V lost 0 bases and J lost 0, with 6 bases in between. The CDR3 is made up of 13 amino acids.

The chain uses TRBV6-6 and TRBJ1-3, with TRBD1 as a possible D gene (5 bases). The CDR3 has 16 residues. The V gene lost 6 bases and the J gene lost 4 bases, with 19 bases spanning the gap. In germline, CDR1 is MNHNY, CDR2 SVGAGI (reference sequence). In nucleotides, the CDR3 is TGTGCCAGCAGCGACCCTCAAGGGGCAGGCGGAAACACCATATATTTT. Protein sequence: CASSDPQGAGGNTIYF.

The rearrangement links TRBV6-1 to TRBJ1-4, with D unclear. The CDR3 is 10 residues long. The germline CDR1 and CDR2 sequences are MNHNS and SASEGT. The V and J ends lost 3 bases and 13 bases respectively, with 6 bases between them. CDR3 in amino acids: CASSDTGLFF. CDR3 in DNA: TGTGCCAGCAGTGATACGGGACTGTTTTTT.

The chain links TRBV6-2 or TRBV6-3 to TRBJ1-1; D gene uncertain. V lost 2 bases and J lost 1, with 14 bases in between. The V gene's germline CDR1 is MNHEY and CDR2 SVGEGT. The CDR3 length is 16 residues. In nucleotides, the CDR3 is TGTGCCAGCAGTTACGACCCCGGCTACCCGAACACTGAAGCTTTCTTT. Encoded protein: CASSYDPGYPNTEAFF.

The chain joins TRBV11-2 to TRBJ2-7, with 7 positions matching TRBD1. This CDR3 region has 15 residues. V gave up 5 bases and J gave up 11 bases; unmatched junction bases: 18. Germline V gene lookup returns CDR1 SGHAT and CDR2 FQNNGV. CDR3 amino acids: CASSLYRGSESGKYF. In DNA form, the CDR3 reads TGTGCCAGCAGCCTCTACAGGGGAAGCGAGTCCGGCAAGTACTTC.

In its sample, this clonotype was seen a few times. The chain uses TRBV4-1 and TRBJ2-2; tentatively, D is TRBD2 (7 bases). This CDR3 spans 16 amino acids. V was pared by 0 bases and J by 5 bases, with 13 bases between. CDR1 is MGHRA, CDR2 YSYEKL, per germline. The CDR3 sequence is CASSQDRGAATGELFF. The CDR3 DNA sequence: TGCGCCAGCAGCCAAGATCGGGGGGCGGCGACCGGGGAGCTGTTTTTT.

The rearrangement uses TRBV29-1 and TRBJ2-7; D is perhaps TRBD1 (6 bases). This CDR3 spans 12 amino acids. Germline V gives CDR1 SQVTM, CDR2 ANQGSEA. Trimming removed 6 bases from V and 3 bases from J, with 12 bases in between. The CDR3 bases are TGCAGCGTCCGACAGGAGAACTACGAGCAGTACTTC. Translating it yields CSVRQENYEQYF.

This clonotype is a singleton in its sample. The gene calls are TRBV10-3 and TRBJ1-2; 10 nucleotides agree with TRBD1. The V gene end was trimmed by 10 bases and the J gene end by 8 bases; junction bases not matched to a gene: 10. The CDR3 consists of 13 residues. Germline lookup yields CDR1 ENHRY and CDR2 SYGVKD. CDR3 in DNA: TGTGCCACCCTGGGACAGGGGTTTTGGGGCTACACCTTC. Translated: CATLGQGFWGYTF.

This clonotype came up a few times. A read error may produce the germline difference seen at one junction end. V is TRBV7-7 and J is TRBJ2-1, with D unresolved. The CDR3 has 13 amino acids. The germline gives CDR1 SSHAT, CDR2 FNYEAQ (reference sequence). CDR3 in amino acids: CASSRNVVDEQFF. For the CDR3, the DNA is TGTGCTAGCAGCCGAAACGTGGTGGATGAGCAGTTCTTC. The whole variable domain, filled in from reference TRBV7-7 and TRBJ2-1, reads GAGVSQSPRYKVTKRGQDVTLRCDPISSHATLYWYQQALGQGPEFLTYFNYEAQPDKSGLPSDRFSAERPEGSISTLTIQRTEQRDSAMYRCASSRNVVDEQFFGPGTRLTVL.

V and J are TRBV27 and TRBJ1-1; 9 bases match TRBD1. Germline-derived CDR1 and CDR2 are MNHEY and SMNVEV (reference sequence). This CDR3 is 15 amino acids long. Trimming cost V 6 bases and J 8 bases; bases outside gene matches: 13. The CDR3 protein is CASRFYGDREEEAFF. As DNA, the CDR3 is TGTGCCAGCAGGTTTTATGGGGACAGGGAAGAAGAAGCTTTCTTT.

In this sample, this clonotype turned up a few times. This sequence joins TRBV5-5 and TRBJ2-5, with TRBD1 matching over 12 bases. From germline, CDR1 is SGHKS and CDR2 YYEKEE (reference sequence). With 4 bases clipped from V and 0 bases from J, the junction kept 10 bases outside the gene matches. The CDR3 is made up of 18 amino acids. The CDR3 bases are TGTGCCAGCAGCCCCGGGACAGGGGGCGTCGGGTACCAAGAGACCCAGTACTTC. It yields the protein CASSPGTGGVGYQETQYF. Combining the CDR3 with reference TRBV5-5 and TRBJ2-5 gives the whole variable domain DAGVTQSPTHLIKTRGQQVTLRCSPISGHKSVSWYQQVLGQGPQFIFQYYEKEERGRGNFPDRFSARQFPNYSSELNVNALLLGDSALYLCASSPGTGGVGYQETQYFGPGTRLLVL.